Presented here are 7 T cell receptor beta chains from one specimen sequenced in a study of radiotherapy plus CTLA-4 blockade in lung cancer. TCRdb's copy holds only in-frame clones and misses some; the assay was immunoSEQ multiplex PCR. The sample carries 75,000 to 100,000 clones, just over 85% recorded once. This material consisted of peripheral blood, taken from a patient treated with radiotherapy plus ipilimumab. The receptor source for this set is a human donor with non-small cell lung cancer that progressed on radiotherapy plus ipilimumab.

The chain carries TRBV11-3 and TRBJ2-2, with 9 bases identical to TRBD1. CDR3 length: 15 amino acids. Germline trimming cut 5 bases from V and 2 bases from J; bases unmatched to any gene: 3. Per germline, CDR1 SGHNT and CDR2 YENEEA. CDR3 amino acids: CASSPGQGNTGELFF. For the CDR3, the DNA is TGTGCCAGCAGCCCGGGACAGGGTAACACCGGGGAGCTGTTTTTT.

This clone has a handful of counts. The chain is built from TRBV18 and TRBJ2-7, with D uncertain. This CDR3 has 14 amino acids. V was pared by 2 bases and J by 5 bases, with 13 bases between. CDR1 and CDR2 from the germline V gene are KGHSH and LQKENI. The CDR3 DNA follows: TGTGCCAGCTCACCAAAACCCCCTGCGGACGAGCAGTACTTC. Translated: CASSPKPPADEQYF.

The CDR3 DNA follows: TGTGCCACCAGCCCACGGGGAGGACAGGGGGCTTATGAGCAGTTCTTC. Translation: CATSPRGGQGAYEQFF. The chain combines TRBV15 with TRBJ2-1; 11 nucleotides align to TRBD1. CDR1 is LNHNV and CDR2 is YYDKDF in the germline V gene (reference sequence). V trimming: 5 bases; J trimming: 8 bases; junction bases outside the gene matches: 11. The length of the CDR3 is 16 residues.

The V gene is TRBV6-5, the J gene TRBJ1-6; D is uncertain. The CDR3 totals 15 residues. Deletions cut 9 bases from V and 0 bases from J, with 12 bases between. Per germline, CDR1 MNHEY and CDR2 SVGAGI. The CDR3 protein is CASKAGSSYNSPLHF. Here the CDR3 DNA reads TGTGCCAGTAAAGCCGGGAGCTCCTATAATTCACCCCTCCACTTT.

The CDR3 bases are TGTGCCAGCATCCTCGGCGGGGCTACAGATACGCAGTATTTT. Its translation: CASILGGATDTQYF. The J gene is TRBJ2-3, the V gene TRBV2, with TRBD2 as a possible D gene (6 bases). The V end was cut by 7 bases, the J end by 3 bases, with 14 bases between. Germline lookup yields CDR1 SNHLY and CDR2 FYNNEI. The CDR3 length is 14 residues.

The rearrangement uses TRBV7-2 and TRBJ2-1; TRBD2 matches at 8 bases. With V trimmed by 2 bases and J by 8 bases, 5 bases remained unmatched. The CDR3 sequence is 14 residues long. The V gene's germline CDR1 is SGHTA and CDR2 FQGNSA. Here the CDR3 DNA reads TGTGCCAGCAGCTTAAACGGGAGGGCCCATGAGCAGTTCTTC. Translation gives CASSLNGRAHEQFF.

The genes are TRBV7-3 and TRBJ2-2, with 9 bases lining up with TRBD2. The junction had 6 bases not matched to a gene; V was cut back by 3 bases and J by 7 bases. CDR1 and CDR2 from the germline V gene are SGHTA and FQGTGA. The CDR3 runs 15 residues. As DNA, the CDR3 is TGTGCCAGCAGCTTGATAGCGGGAGTCGTCGGGGAGCTGTTTTTT. Protein: CASSLIAGVVGELFF.